Listed here are 26 T cell receptor beta chains from one sample, sequenced in a study of T cell repertoires and Cas9 in healthy adults. TCRdb's copy holds only in-frame clones and misses some; the assay was immunoSEQ multiplex PCR. The sample has about 14,000 clones, approximately 92% seen once; the top ten hold about 1.5%. The sequencing input was Tregs (CD4+, CD25+, CD127-, CD137-, CD154-) from PBMCs; culture status not recorded. These TCRs come from a human donor in good health.

The rearrangement joins TRBV19 to TRBJ1-2, with unresolved D. The germline V gene has CDR1 LNHDA and CDR2 SQIVND (reference sequence). Deletions cut 4 bases from V and 7 bases from J, with 16 bases between. The CDR3 has 14 amino acids. Written as DNA, the CDR3 is TGTGCCAGTAGTACATTGGACCTCCCGAGTGGCTACACCTTC. Its protein is CASSTLDLPSGYTF.

The sample holds one count of this clone. J is TRBJ2-1 and V is TRBV6-5; TRBD1 matches 7 bases. Trimming took 9 bases from V and 8 from J; bases not matched to a gene: 4. Germline assignment: CDR1 MNHEY and CDR2 SVGAGI. CDR3 length: 11 residues. The CDR3, as DNA: TGTGCCAGTACTAGGGGGCATGAGCAGTTCTTC. Protein: CASTRGHEQFF.

The V gene is TRBV5-1, the J gene TRBJ2-5, with TRBD1 matching 8 bases. V lost 5 bases, J lost 0 bases, and 9 bases stayed unmatched. The CDR3 length is 16 residues. The germline V gene has CDR1 SGHRS and CDR2 YFSETQ. This CDR3 is CASSSTGVQYQETQYF. Written as DNA, the CDR3 is TGCGCCAGCAGTTCGACAGGGGTTCAGTACCAAGAGACCCAGTACTTC.

The chain recombines TRBV9 with TRBJ1-2, with 8 positions matching TRBD1. Germline lookup yields CDR1 SGDLS and CDR2 YYNGEE. With 3 bases clipped from V and 4 bases from J, the junction kept 11 bases outside the gene matches. The CDR3 contains 16 residues. For the CDR3, the DNA is TGTGCCAGCAGCGGAGACAGGGGAAGTTCGGGCTATGGCTACACCTTC. The encoded protein is CASSGDRGSSGYGYTF.

This chain uses TRBV7-9 with TRBJ1-2; D possibly corresponds to TRBD1 (5 bases). Trimming left V 5 bases short and J 7 bases short, with 8 bases between. CDR1 SEHNR and CDR2 FQNEAQ come from the germline V gene (reference sequence). The CDR3 loop spans 11 amino acids. The DNA for the CDR3 is TGTGCCAGCAGCATAAGGGGTGGCTACACCTTC. It is translated as CASSIRGGYTF.

The chain joins TRBV4-2 to TRBJ2-2; TRBD2 agrees at 7 bases. This CDR3 spans 16 amino acids. CDR1 and CDR2 (germline): LGHNA, YNFKEQ. Trimming took 5 bases from V and 5 from J; bases not matched to a gene: 11. Here the CDR3 reads CASSGAGGSSTGELFF. The CDR3 coding sequence is TGTGCCAGCAGCGGAGCGGGCGGGAGTTCTACCGGGGAGCTGTTTTTT.

This chain uses TRBV6-6 with TRBJ1-1; no clear D. Germline CDR1 and CDR2: MNHNY and SVGAGI (reference sequence). Deletions cut 1 base from V and 6 bases from J, with 9 bases between. This CDR3 region has 13 residues. CDR3: CASSYFRFSEAFF. DNA of the CDR3: TGTGCCAGCAGTTACTTCAGATTCTCTGAAGCTTTCTTT.

This clone occurred a few times. The chain has TRBV2 and TRBJ1-4; 9 nucleotides line up with TRBD1. The CDR3 is 15 amino acids. Germline CDR1 reads SNHLY; CDR2 reads FYNNEI. J was trimmed by 5 bases and V by 4 bases; bases with no gene match: 5. CDR3 in DNA: TGTGCCAGCAGTGCCGGGACAGGGAGGAATGAAAAACTGTTTTTT. It codes for CASSAGTGRNEKLFF.

This chain connects TRBV7-2 to TRBJ1-1; 7 bases align to TRBD1. The CDR3 is 15 residues long. CDR1 and CDR2 from the germline V gene are SGHTA and FQGNSA. V was clipped by 5 bases and J by 0 bases; unmatched bases: 6. The CDR3 is CASSTVTGMNTEAFF. The CDR3 coding sequence is TGTGCCAGCAGCACCGTGACAGGGATGAACACTGAAGCTTTCTTT.

The V call is TRBV7-9, the J call TRBJ2-1; D not resolved. Trimming cost V 5 bases and J 6 bases, with 5 bases left between them. Germline V gene sequence: CDR1 SEHNR, CDR2 FQNEAQ (reference sequence). The CDR3 is made up of 11 amino acids. CDR3 bases: TGTGCCAGCAGCCCATTCAATGAGCAGTTCTTC. Encoded protein: CASSPFNEQFF. Full variable domain (rest looked up from reference TRBV7-9 and TRBJ2-1): DTGVSQNPRHKITKRGQNVTFRCDPISEHNRLYWYRQTLGQGPEFLTYFQNEAQLEKSRLLSDRFSAERPKGSFSTLEIQRTEQGDSAMYLCASSPFNEQFFGPGTRLTVL.

CDR3 loop: CASSQTGRYGYTF. CDR3 nucleotides: TGTGCCAGCAGTCAGACAGGACGCTATGGCTACACCTTC. The chain is built from TRBV2 and TRBJ1-2, with D perhaps matching TRBD1 (6 bases). Per germline, CDR1 SNHLY and CDR2 FYNNEI. The CDR3 consists of 13 residues. V was cut by 5 bases and J by 4 bases, with 11 bases left in between.

The table lists this clone with a few counts. The chain recombines TRBV6-5 with TRBJ1-6; D is perhaps TRBD1 (6 bases). The CDR3 totals 12 residues. Between the trimmed V and J ends, which lost 4 bases and 9 bases, there was a span of 7 bases. CDR1 MNHEY and CDR2 SVGAGI come from the germline V gene. The CDR3 sequence: CASSLGASPLHF. The CDR3 nucleotides read TGTGCCAGCAGTTTGGGGGCTTCACCCCTCCACTTT.

This rearrangement joins TRBV9 to TRBJ2-1, with D unresolved. CDR3 size: 10 residues. Deletions cut 3 bases from V and 12 bases from J, with 7 bases between. CDR1 and CDR2 (germline): SGDLS, YYNGEE. CDR3 coding DNA: TGTGCCAGCAGCGGATTCACGCAGTTCTTC. Protein product: CASSGFTQFF.

The rearrangement links TRBV4-2 to TRBJ2-5, with D unresolved. The CDR3 sequence is 16 residues long. V dropped 4 bases and J dropped 4 bases, with 19 bases sitting between them. The germline V gene has CDR1 LGHNA and CDR2 YNFKEQ. The CDR3 nucleotides read TGTGCCAGCAGCCCCGGCTCACCAATGAGTCGAGAGACCCAGTACTTC. This gives the protein CASSPGSPMSRETQYF.

This clone was seen just once. The gene calls are TRBV27 and TRBJ2-5, with D tentatively TRBD2 (5 bases). In germline, CDR1 is MNHEY, CDR2 SMNVEV (reference sequence). The CDR3 contains 15 residues. Trimming removed 1 base from V and 5 bases from J, with 14 bases in between. The CDR3 reads CASSLFAGIVETQYF. CDR3 DNA sequence: TGTGCCAGCAGTTTATTTGCGGGCATAGTCGAGACCCAGTACTTC.

The V and J genes are TRBV18 and TRBJ1-1; 7 bases line up with TRBD1. CDR1 and CDR2 (germline): KGHSH, LQKENI. CDR3 length: 14 residues. After removal of 3 bases from V and 3 bases from J, the junction contained 4 bases not matched to a gene. The CDR3 nucleotides are TGTGCCAGCTCACCGATAACAGGGGACACTGAAGCTTTCTTT. This codes for CASSPITGDTEAFF.

V usage is TRBV2 and J usage is TRBJ2-3, with unresolved D. Germline V gene data show CDR1 as SNHLY and CDR2 as FYNNEI. Trimming pared 7 bases from V and 3 bases from J, leaving 2 bases between. CDR3 length equals 10 residues. The CDR3 DNA follows: TGTGCCAGCATGACAGATACGCAGTATTTT. Amino acid sequence: CASMTDTQYF.

CDR3 sequence reads: CASKSQETQYF. The CDR3 coding sequence is TGCGCCAGCAAAAGCCAAGAGACCCAGTACTTC. This rearrangement joins TRBV5-1 to TRBJ2-5; D gene uncertain. Germline values: CDR1 SGHRS, CDR2 YFSETQ. Trimming took off 6 bases at V and 1 base at J, with 4 bases between the two ends. CDR3 length equals 11 residues. Using reference TRBV5-1 and TRBJ2-5 for the parts outside the CDR3, the full variable domain is KAGVTQTPRYLIKTRGQQVTLSCSPISGHRSVSWYQQTPGQGLQFLFEYFSETQRNKGNFPGRFSGRQFSNSRSEMNVSTLELGDSALYLCASKSQETQYFGPGTRLLVL.

This sequence joins TRBV29-1 and TRBJ2-1; possibly TRBD1 for D (8 bases). The V and J ends lost 8 bases and 8 bases respectively, with 16 bases between them. The germline gives CDR1 SQVTM, CDR2 ANQGSEA. The CDR3 totals 12 residues. The CDR3 nucleotides read TGCAGCACGGACAGGGAGGGCCATGAGCAGTTCTTC. Translating it yields CSTDREGHEQFF.

V usage is TRBV19 and J usage is TRBJ1-5, with 8 bases that match TRBD1. V trimming: 4 bases; J trimming: 2 bases; junction bases outside the gene matches: 7. In germline, CDR1 is LNHDA, CDR2 SQIVND (reference sequence). The length of the CDR3 is 16 residues. This CDR3 reads CASSTTGGRGNQPQHF. CDR3 coding DNA: TGTGCCAGTAGTACAACAGGGGGTCGGGGCAATCAGCCCCAGCATTTT. Together with reference TRBV19 and TRBJ1-5, the CDR3 gives the full variable domain: DGGITQSPKYLFRKEGQNVTLSCEQNLNHDAMYWYRQDPGQGLRLIYYSQIVNDFQKGDIAEGYSVSREKKESFPLTVTSAQKNPTAFYLCASSTTGGRGNQPQHFGDGTRLSIL.

The chain has TRBV7-4 and TRBJ1-5; 7 positions match TRBD1. Germline lookup yields CDR1 SGHVT and CDR2 SQSDAQ. The CDR3 runs to 14 residues. The ends lost 7 bases at V and 3 bases at J; junction bases unmatched: 6. The CDR3: CASTPGQNNQPQHF. The CDR3 DNA is TGTGCCAGCACTCCGGGACAGAACAATCAGCCCCAGCATTTT.

J is TRBJ2-5 and V is TRBV2, with 9 bases aligning to TRBD2. CDR1 and CDR2 from the germline V gene are SNHLY and FYNNEI. V lost 4 bases, J lost 5 bases, and 14 bases stayed unmatched. The CDR3 is made up of 17 amino acids. In DNA form, the CDR3 reads TGTGCCAGCAGTGTTTCTAGCGGGACGGGACGCTCTGAGACCCAGTACTTC. Protein: CASSVSSGTGRSETQYF.

DNA of the CDR3: TGCGCCAGCACTCATGGGACAGGGGGTATAAACGAGCAGTACTTC. Amino acid sequence: CASTHGTGGINEQYF. V is TRBV5-1 and J is TRBJ2-7; TRBD1 agrees at 11 bases. The CDR3 has 15 residues. CDR1 is SGHRS, CDR2 YFSETQ, per germline. The V and J ends lost 6 bases and 5 bases, in that order; junction bases with no gene match: 10.

This clone was seen a single time. The gene calls are TRBV10-3 and TRBJ2-1; 7 nucleotides match TRBD2. The V gene end was trimmed by 5 bases and the J gene end by 5 bases; junction bases not matched to a gene: 21. The CDR3 spans 19 residues. CDR1 is ENHRY and CDR2 is SYGVKD in the germline V gene. The CDR3: CAISRFQSRGASGNNEQFF. In DNA form, the CDR3 reads TGTGCCATCAGTAGGTTTCAGAGTAGGGGAGCTAGCGGAAACAATGAGCAGTTCTTC.

The chain couples TRBV19 to TRBJ1-2; TRBD1 agrees at 10 bases. CDR1 and CDR2 (germline): LNHDA, SQIVND (reference sequence). The CDR3 totals 13 residues. J was trimmed by 4 bases and V by 4 bases; bases with no gene match: 0. CDR3 sequence: CASSRQGAYGYTF. The CDR3 nucleotides are TGTGCCAGTAGTAGACAGGGGGCCTATGGCTACACCTTC.

This chain joins TRBV5-4 and TRBJ2-5, with D hard to call. The V gene lost 0 bases and the J gene lost 5 bases, with 5 bases spanning the gap. The CDR3 length is 12 residues. From germline, CDR1 is SGHNT and CDR2 YYREEE (reference sequence). The DNA for the CDR3 is TGTGCCAGCAGCTTGGATCGTGAGACCCAGTACTTC. This translates into CASSLDRETQYF.